A selection of T cell receptor beta chains follows, all from one sample in a study of identical twins. TCRdb called the 5' RACE reads again in MiXCR, with one record for every CDR3 protein. The table has about 260,000 distinct CDR3 sequences, around 6.6% seen once. This same sample was also taken into another study, of yellow fever vaccine responses in identical twins.

Material for sequencing was memory (CD45RO+) T cells sorted from blood. Receptors originate from a woman between 18 and 29 years old in good health. Both conserved end residues are trimmed from each CDR3. Fields, in order: D gene, V gene, clone size, J gene, CDR3 protein. D genes are given only for firm matches. Rows may omit the clone size; those that give it use once, few, many or a size class.

TRBD1	TRBV12-3/TRBV12-4	many	TRBJ2-5	ASSRGGGETQY
-	TRBV24-1	many	TRBJ2-1	ATSLGNEQF
-	TRBV15	few	TRBJ1-1	ATSRDQLNTEAF
TRBD2	TRBV27	-	TRBJ2-1	ASSFHPGTSGNEQF
-	TRBV7-2	few	TRBJ2-5	ASSLEMGETQY
TRBD2	TRBV5-4	-	TRBJ2-3	ASSLAGVSTDTQY
-	TRBV7-8	many	TRBJ2-1	ASSVNNEQF
-	TRBV14	few	TRBJ2-1	ASSPLGGNYNEQF
-	TRBV20-1	-	TRBJ2-1	SARGDGSLPLLSSYNEQF
-	TRBV7-6	once	TRBJ2-2	ASSPMLGGTGELF
-	TRBV29-1	-	TRBJ2-3	SVYSSDMQY
-	TRBV20-1	-	TRBJ2-3	SARGSSPGDTQY
-	TRBV20-1	many	TRBJ1-2	SAATPNYGYT
TRBD1	TRBV12-3/TRBV12-4	many	TRBJ1-1	ASVPTGGNTEAF
TRBD1	TRBV10-3	few	TRBJ1-5	AISELTGGDQPQH
-	TRBV6-1	few	TRBJ2-7	ASSPGVVGSYEQY